One and the same sample provided the 29 T cell receptor beta chains below, sequenced in a study of naive and memory T cell subsets. Their antigen targets remain unknown. Points from the study as a whole: Possibly reflecting memory cells re-expressing CD45RA, a few larger clonotypes occurred in naive repertoires, especially CD8.

The beta constant-region primer was an equimolar mix of two oligonucleotides covering TRBC1 and TRBC2. The ligated cDNA underwent four PCR rounds using SP2 and nested alpha and beta constant-region primers. TCRdb re-analysed the UMI-ligation and nested PCR reads in MiXCR, keeping a single row per CDR3 protein. The profile shows roughly 83,000 distinct CDR3 sequences, over 9% of them singletons. Input material: naive CD4+ T cells from blood. These receptors were collected from a human donor in good health.

This clonotype was counted a few times. CDR3 DNA: TGTGCCAGCAGCCTCACTAGCGCCGTCAATGAGCAGTTCTTC. Its protein product is CASSLTSAVNEQFF. The V and J genes are TRBV7-9 and TRBJ2-1, with 7 positions matching TRBD2. The J segment lost 6 bases and the V segment lost 5 bases, leaving 7 bases of the junction unmatched. Per the germline V gene, CDR1 is SEHNR and CDR2 is FQNEAQ (reference sequence). CDR3 length equals 14 residues.

Of note for this clonotype: A much larger clonotype is one base distant, so this may be a read error. The chain combines TRBV28 with TRBJ2-7, with TRBD1 as a possible D gene (6 bases). V shed 1 base and J shed 0 bases, with 16 bases lying between them. The germline gives CDR1 MDHEN, CDR2 SYDVKM. There are 17 residues in the CDR3. The CDR3: CASSLLGTQRCSYEQYF. CDR3 nucleotide sequence: TGTGCCAGCAGTTTATTGGGGACACAACGATGCTCCTACGAGCAGTACTTC.

This chain links TRBV20-1 with TRBJ2-3; perhaps TRBD2 as D (6 bases). The germline V gene has CDR1 DFQATT and CDR2 SNEGSKA (reference sequence). V was pared by 3 bases and J by 0 bases, with 16 bases between. This CDR3 is 16 amino acids long. CDR3 amino acids: CSARRFTSLSTDTQYF. CDR3 nucleotides: TGCAGTGCTAGGCGGTTTACTAGCTTAAGCACAGATACGCAGTATTTT.

This clonotype was seen repeatedly, ten times or more. J is TRBJ1-1 and V is TRBV29-1; possibly TRBD1 for D (5 bases). Trimming pared 5 bases from V and 4 bases from J, leaving 11 bases between. Per the germline V gene, CDR1 is SQVTM and CDR2 is ANQGSEA. The CDR3 spans 12 residues. The CDR3 here is CSVIRGSTEAFF. The CDR3 bases are TGCAGCGTTATAAGGGGTAGCACTGAAGCTTTCTTT.

This clonotype was counted only a few times. The chain links TRBV4-3 to TRBJ2-3, with D tentatively TRBD1 (5 bases). The CDR3 totals 14 residues. V dropped 6 bases and J dropped 0 bases, with 10 bases sitting between them. The germline V gene encodes CDR1 LGHNA and CDR2 YSLEER. The CDR3 here is CASRDSFSTDTQYF. The CDR3, as DNA: TGCGCCAGCAGAGACAGCTTTAGCACAGATACGCAGTATTTT.

V and J are TRBV9 and TRBJ2-7, with D tentatively TRBD1 or TRBD2 (7 bases each). Looked up from germline, CDR1 is SGDLS and CDR2 is YYNGEE. The germline V and J ends were trimmed by 4 bases and 3 bases, with 14 bases remaining between them. The CDR3 runs 14 residues. CDR3 nucleotide sequence: TGTGCCAGCAGCCGCCAGGGGGGGGGCTACGAGCAGTACTTC. It translates to CASSRQGGGYEQYF.

The CDR3 DNA is TGTGCCATCAGTGAGGAGCTCATGAACACTGAAGCTTTCTTT. This gives the protein CAISEELMNTEAFF. The genes are TRBV10-3 and TRBJ1-1, with no clear D. Germline values: CDR1 ENHRY, CDR2 SYGVKD. CDR3 length: 14 amino acids. Trimming removed 2 bases at V and 0 bases at J, with 7 bases between.

This clonotype was recorded a few times. The rearrangement uses TRBV20-1 and TRBJ1-5; D call uncertain. There are 13 residues in the CDR3. Germline V gene lookup returns CDR1 DFQATT and CDR2 SNEGSKA (reference sequence). Trimming shortened V by 1 base and J by 0 bases, and 4 bases separated the two germline ends. CDR3: CSARAVSNQPQHF. The CDR3 DNA reads TGCAGTGCTAGAGCGGTTAGCAATCAGCCCCAGCATTTT.

This clonotype occurred many times. The chain recombines TRBV6-2 or TRBV6-3 with TRBJ2-7; possible D gene TRBD2, 6 bases. Germline V gene data show CDR1 as MNHEY and CDR2 as SVGEGT. The CDR3 is 14 amino acids. V was trimmed by 6 bases and J by 5 bases, leaving 17 bases between them. The chain's CDR3 is CASSPARRGNEQYF. The CDR3 DNA reads as TGTGCCAGCAGCCCCGCGCGACGCGGGAACGAGCAGTACTTC.

The rearrangement links TRBV6-4 to TRBJ2-1; 8 bases match TRBD1. V lost 2 bases and J lost 7; bases outside the gene matches: 7. The germline V gene has CDR1 MRHNA and CDR2 SNTAGT. The CDR3 is made up of 15 amino acids. For the CDR3, the DNA is TGTGCCAGCAGTGACCGTAGGACAGGGAGTAATGAGCAGTTCTTC. Translated, it gives CASSDRRTGSNEQFF.

This clonotype was observed a handful of times. The rearrangement joins TRBV9 to TRBJ2-5; D is ambiguous. Deletions cut 0 bases from V and 4 bases from J, with 4 bases between. This CDR3 has 12 amino acids. Germline-derived CDR1 and CDR2 are SGDLS and YYNGEE. In DNA, the CDR3 is TGTGCCAGCAGCGTAGAGAGAGAGACCCAGTACTTC. Translation: CASSVERETQYF.

CDR3 region: CASSPRTGAPGELFF. The DNA of the CDR3 is TGTGCCAGCAGTCCCCGGACAGGAGCCCCCGGGGAGCTGTTTTTT. The chain carries TRBV12-3 or TRBV12-4 and TRBJ2-2; TRBD1 agrees at 7 bases. This CDR3 contains 15 residues. With 5 bases clipped from V and 6 bases from J, the junction kept 9 bases outside the gene matches.

This clonotype appeared many times. The CDR3 here is CASSLRTGVGEQYF. In nucleotides, the CDR3 is TGTGCCAGCAGCTTAAGGACAGGGGTAGGCGAGCAGTACTTC. The gene calls are TRBV7-9 and TRBJ2-7, with 9 bases that match TRBD1. The CDR3 runs 14 residues. CDR1 is SEHNR and CDR2 is FQNEAQ in the germline V gene (reference sequence). With 2 bases clipped from V and 6 bases from J, the junction kept 5 bases outside the gene matches.

This clonotype was detected only a few times. CDR3 nucleotide sequence: TGTGCCAGCAGCCTCCAGGGACAAATCTCTGGAAACACCATATATTTT. It translates to CASSLQGQISGNTIYF. The chain uses TRBV7-9 and TRBJ1-3, with D possibly TRBD1 on 6 matching bases. From germline, CDR1 is SEHNR and CDR2 FQNEAQ (reference sequence). CDR3 size: 16 residues. V lost 5 bases and J 0 bases, leaving 14 bases between the germline ends.

The genes are TRBV11-1 and TRBJ1-1, with D maybe TRBD1 (6 bases). The CDR3 is made up of 12 amino acids. The germline V gene has CDR1 SGHAT and CDR2 FQDESV (reference sequence). Trimming left V 6 bases short and J 8 bases short, with 13 bases between. This chain's CDR3 is CASRHRVGEAFF. In DNA form, the CDR3 reads TGTGCCAGCAGGCACAGGGTAGGCGAAGCTTTCTTT.

This clonotype was observed many times. The V call is TRBV12-3 or TRBV12-4, the J call TRBJ1-5; unclear D gene. Trimming shortened V by 1 base and J by 15 bases, and 13 bases separated the two germline ends. This CDR3 spans 12 amino acids. Written as DNA, the CDR3 is TGTGCCAGCAGTTTAGATTTCAGCAATGGGCATTTT. Residues: CASSLDFSNGHF.

This clonotype was picked up many times. The V and J genes are TRBV6-4 and TRBJ1-1; maybe TRBD1 (6 bases). V was cut by 2 bases and J by 9 bases, with 22 bases left in between. This CDR3 spans 16 amino acids. The V gene's germline CDR1 is MRHNA and CDR2 SNTAGT. CDR3 loop: CASSDTRMGGGHQAFF. DNA for the CDR3: TGTGCCAGCAGTGACACCCGTATGGGGGGCGGACATCAAGCTTTCTTT.

This clonotype was found a few times. The V gene is TRBV5-4, the J gene TRBJ2-3; D call uncertain. This CDR3 spans 15 amino acids. The V gene's germline CDR1 is SGHNT and CDR2 YYREEE (reference sequence). V was pared by 3 bases and J by 2 bases, with 13 bases between. CDR3 amino acids: CASSSRGRNTDTQYF. Written as DNA, the CDR3 is TGTGCCAGCAGCTCCCGCGGCAGGAACACAGATACGCAGTATTTT.

The chain has TRBV5-1 and TRBJ1-6; D gene unclear. Germline lookup yields CDR1 SGHRS and CDR2 YFSETQ. V was trimmed by 0 bases and J by 7 bases, leaving 8 bases between them. The CDR3 contains 14 residues. Here the CDR3 reads CASSLETANSPLHF. Written as DNA, the CDR3 is TGCGCCAGCAGCTTGGAGACGGCGAATTCACCCCTCCACTTT.

This clonotype was picked up a small number of times. V is TRBV29-1 and J is TRBJ1-1; D is perhaps TRBD1 (5 bases). Germline V gives CDR1 SQVTM, CDR2 ANQGSEA. The CDR3 is 17 amino acids. The V end was cut by 6 bases, the J end by 5 bases, with 28 bases between. Here the CDR3 reads CSVSGRQPQPRRTEAFF. In DNA form, the CDR3 reads TGCAGCGTCTCGGGCAGACAGCCCCAACCCAGGAGGACTGAAGCTTTCTTT.

This clonotype was picked up many times. This chain connects TRBV2 to TRBJ1-4; 7 nucleotides agree with TRBD1. Germline assignment: CDR1 SNHLY and CDR2 FYNNEI. The V and J ends lost 4 bases and 0 bases, in that order; junction bases with no gene match: 11. This CDR3 is built from 18 residues. The CDR3 nucleotides read TGTGCCAGCAGTGCAACCGGGACAGAACTTTCAACTAATGAAAAACTGTTTTTT. Residues: CASSATGTELSTNEKLFF.

This clonotype was observed many times. V gene TRBV11-2 combines with J gene TRBJ2-3, with TRBD1 matching 7 bases. V trimming: 10 bases; J trimming: 7 bases; junction bases outside the gene matches: 14. CDR1 and CDR2 from the germline V gene are SGHAT and FQNNGV. CDR3 length: 14 amino acids. CDR3 coding DNA: TGTGCCACCCCCAAGACAGGGAACCCCTATACGCAGTATTTT. This codes for CATPKTGNPYTQYF.

The chain uses TRBV3-1 and TRBJ2-2; 9 bases match TRBD1. Germline V gives CDR1 LGHDT, CDR2 YNNKEL (reference sequence). CDR3 length equals 15 residues. With 6 bases clipped from V and 6 bases from J, the junction kept 8 bases outside the gene matches. This CDR3 reads CASSPGTGYPGELFF. The CDR3 nucleotides read TGTGCCAGCAGTCCCGGGACAGGGTATCCCGGGGAGCTGTTTTTT.

In regard to this clonotype: One end of the junction varies from germline; a read error may be responsible. The chain recombines TRBV9 with TRBJ1-1, with D maybe TRBD1 (5 bases). The CDR3 spans 18 residues. Germline V lookup: CDR1 SGDLS, CDR2 YYNGEE. Here the CDR3 DNA reads TGTGCCAGCAGCGTAGTCCCTGGGACTGCCGGGGGGAGCACTGGAGCTTTCTTT. Protein: CASSVVPGTAGGSTGAFF.

This clonotype came up a few times. The chain couples TRBV20-1 to TRBJ2-3, with 7 bases that match TRBD1. Germline CDR1 reads DFQATT; CDR2 reads SNEGSKA (reference sequence). The ends lost 5 bases at V and 2 bases at J; junction bases unmatched: 4. The CDR3 is 13 residues long. The DNA for the CDR3 is TGCAGTGCTTCACAGGGGATCACAGATACGCAGTATTTT. Protein product: CSASQGITDTQYF.

This clonotype was detected many times. The CDR3 DNA follows: TGTGCCAGCAGCACCGGACTAGCGGGAGCCGCCAAAAACATTCAGTACTTC. The encoded protein is CASSTGLAGAAKNIQYF. The genes are TRBV7-7 and TRBJ2-4; 13 positions agree with TRBD2. J was trimmed by 1 base and V by 5 bases; bases with no gene match: 5. In germline, CDR1 is SSHAT, CDR2 FNYEAQ (reference sequence). The CDR3 is 17 residues long.

This clonotype came up many times. The rearrangement joins TRBV30 to TRBJ2-1; 10 bases align to TRBD2. The V segment lost 0 bases and the J segment 4 bases; nucleotides outside the gene matches: 6. Germline assignment: CDR1 GTSNPN and CDR2 SVGIG (reference sequence). The CDR3 is made up of 16 amino acids. The CDR3 loop is CAWSVLSGGVYNEQFF. CDR3 DNA: TGTGCCTGGAGTGTTTTAAGCGGGGGGGTATACAATGAGCAGTTCTTC.

This clonotype turned up a few times. This chain joins TRBV4-2 and TRBJ2-3; D unresolved. This CDR3 comprises 13 residues. V lost 0 bases, J lost 4 bases, and 5 bases lay in between. From germline, CDR1 is LGHNA and CDR2 YNFKEQ. CDR3 sequence reads: CASSQEWPDTQYF. The CDR3 DNA reads as TGTGCCAGCAGCCAAGAATGGCCAGATACGCAGTATTTT.

The chain joins TRBV5-1 to TRBJ2-3; tentatively, D is TRBD2 (5 bases). The CDR3 contains 13 residues. V was clipped by 5 bases and J by 4 bases, with 11 bases between them. CDR1 and CDR2 from the germline V gene are SGHRS and YFSETQ. CDR3 protein: CASRLDDPDTQYF. DNA for the CDR3: TGCGCCAGCAGACTAGATGATCCAGATACGCAGTATTTT.